This T cell receptor beta chain was found in a study of blood T cells in healthy people across ages (dated by TCRdb to between 2015 and 2017). Context from the whole study: In model experiments, template switching captured about one uniquely barcoded TCR beta cDNA molecule for every two T cells. Age-related changes in TCR beta repertoire diversity were measured in the study by deep sequencing normalized with unique cDNA molecular identifiers. The donors were divided into four age groups: young (average about 16 years), middle-aged (around 41), aged (approximately 62) and long-lived (approximately 74). Using the same blood draw, the study looked at two additional independent replicas of 1 million unique cDNA reads for two donors, one aged 18 to 30 and the other aged 80 or older.

Reading the germline V gene (reference sequence) gives CDR1 SSHAT and CDR2 FNYEAQ. The CDR3 covers 15 residues, taking in both the cysteine and the phenylalanine. Kept here is only the CDR3 DNA, which spans 45 bases and is read in frame from base 1. Broader findings and caveats from the paper: Estimates of total diversity based on one million sequenced T cells were regarded as lower bounds and as underestimates. There was a strong correlation between observed TCR beta diversity and the percentage of naive T cells measured by flow cytometry. Conclusive comparison of naive and antigen-experienced compartments was prevented by the profiling of bulk unsorted PBMCs. As age increased, observed TCR beta diversity per million T cells dropped in a roughly linear way, and a significant reduction was already evident by age roughly 40. The long-lived group showed more naive CD4+ T cells, fewer expanded clones and increased TCR diversity than the aged group, suggesting age selection. Because donor CMV infection status was unknown, age-related changes in expanded clonotypes were potentially confounded.

Donors were 39 systemically healthy Caucasian individuals from Russia aged roughly 6 to 95 years. Each donor gave around 9 milliliters of peripheral blood, collected into EDTA-treated Vacutainer tubes. Ficoll-Paque density-gradient centrifugation was used to isolate PBMCs, with at least 6.5 million per sample. Trizol reagent was used to extract total RNA from the PBMCs, yielding at least 5.5 micrograms per sample. For every donor, an aliquot of PBMCs went through flow cytometry to measure the percentages of naive CD45RAhigh/CD27high T cells. As to this clonotype: Its specific antigen is unknown. A read error may produce the germline difference seen at one junction end.

Library construction relied on 5' RACE. Sequencing used an Illumina HiSeq 2500. A second PCR of 7 to 11 cycles was performed with a sample-barcoded 5' primer and a J-beta primer mix. A template-switch 5' adaptor carrying 12 random nucleotides introduced a unique molecular identifier onto each TCR beta cDNA molecule. Each sample yielded at least 2.5 million CDR3-containing paired-end reads. All of the RNA was converted into first-strand cDNA using the Mint cDNA synthesis kit, with a TRBC-specific oligonucleotide serving as the primer. Following uracil-DNA glycosylase treatment, a first 18-cycle PCR with universal primers M1SS and BC2_uni_R was performed on all cDNA. In the source study's methods: Normalization of each sample was performed by random selection of 1 million high-quality reads, each carrying a distinct molecular identifier. Reads with shared molecular identifiers were discarded instead of being binned into consensus sequences. MiTCR, with a Q25 quality threshold and the strictest error-elimination algorithm, was used for CDR3 identification, clonotype clustering and error correction. Lower-bound total TCR beta diversity was estimated with a nonparametric unseen species model using Euler transformation. The public reads were run again by TCRdb, first through fastp at Q25 and then through MiXCR, and only productive beta chains were kept. CDR3 protein sequences are deduplicated, and each keeps its most common genes and DNA. Clone size and V and J calls follow TCRdb, not the original study. The table for this sample lists around 820,000 distinct CDR3 sequences; 20% to 25% of them were counted only once. The ten top clones hold around 3.6% of the sample.

This same sample was also taken into another study, of T cells of mothers and their children. The second study also describes: The donors were nine systemically healthy Caucasian individuals, made up of three mothers and their six children. cDNA synthesis consumed the entire amount of extracted RNA, loaded at approximately 1.5 ug RNA in each 15 ul reaction. Sample barcodes and 2-4 random nucleotides were added via the M1S primer in the second PCR. More than 8 million TCR beta CDR3 reads were obtained from each mother, and 2.5 million to 3 million reads were obtained from each child. In both related and unrelated pairs, thymic selection shapes the output of TCR recombination in a similar way, with inherited differences having only a minor effect. Normalized repertoire overlap was always found to be slightly, but never significantly, higher in related mother-child pairs than in unrelated mother-child pairs. No persistent microchimeric T cell clones were found, with a detection sensitivity of 85 to 100 clones per million clonotypes. Deep NGS was used in the study to compare the TCR beta repertoires of mothers and children and to look for features that separate related mother-child pairs from unrelated individuals. The mean age was around 40 +/- 4 years for the mothers and approximately 11 +/- 4 years for the children. Libraries were sequenced on Illumina HiSeq 2000 with 100+100 nt paired-end reads after adapter ligation with NEBNext reagents. To prevent cross-contamination, the mother and child libraries were prepared one month apart and sequenced in separate runs. For each donor, between 500,000 and 2,000,000 distinct TCR beta clonotypes were identified. Naive TCR beta clonotypes were estimated from low-frequency clonotypes matched to each donor's FACS-determined naive share, without sorting.

This clonotype was sampled from a boy aged 5 to 17 in good health. The chain is made from TRBV7-7 and TRBJ2-7, with a weak D call of TRBD1 (5 bases match). Sequenced input: blood. The CDR3 amino acid sequence is: CASSLADGAAYEQYF. In nucleotides, the sequence is TGTGCTAGCAGCTTAGCCGATGGGGCCGCCTACGAGCAGTACTTC.